This T cell receptor (beta chain) is from a study of blood T cells in healthy people across ages. Whole-study context: About one barcoded beta molecule per two T cells was captured by template switching.

Broader study findings: Per million T cells, TCR beta diversity dropped roughly linearly as age increased. Naive T cell percentage and TCR beta diversity correlated strongly. Diversity estimates drawn from one million T cells were deemed underestimates.

The CDR3 runs 17 residues. Between the trimmed V and J ends, which lost 3 bases and 0 bases, there was a span of 16 bases. The germline V gene has CDR1 MNHEY and CDR2 SMNVEV (reference sequence). For the second PCR, which ran for roughly 7 to 11 cycles, a sample-barcoded 5' primer and a J-beta primer mix were used. TCRdb analysed the 5' RACE reads with MiXCR anew, one entry per CDR3 protein. The sample comprises 1.5 million to 2 million distinct CDR3 sequences, roughly 30% of which are singletons, and 7.7% rests with the top ten. This clonotype was observed a few times. The antigen remains undetermined.

The V gene is TRBV27, the J gene TRBJ2-3, with D unresolved. The sequenced sample was blood. The clonotype comes from a young woman in good health. CDR3: CASSFALRTASTDTQYF. The CDR3 DNA reads TGTGCCAGCAGTTTTGCCCTCCGGACGGCCAGCACAGATACGCAGTATTTT.